This TCR beta chain is from a study of blood T cell repertoires in COVID-19. Study overall: COVID-19 samples collected from the United States, Italy and Spain covered acute and convalescent phases. PBMCs, B-cell-depleted T cells, or T cells were the source of the cDNA or gDNA that made up the material.

In the authors' workflow: Reference gene primers were amplified, and this amplification served to estimate nucleated cell counts. Generated by immunoSEQ multiplex PCR, the TCRdb table keeps only in-frame clones and is missing some. The D gene and trimming were derived from the DNA, and the V and J assignments and clone size from that table. The sample shows approximately 300,000 clones, around 87% of them seen only once. This CDR3 contains 15 residues. After removal of 3 bases from V and 6 bases from J, the junction contained 6 bases not matched to a gene. Germline V gene lookup returns CDR1 LNHDA and CDR2 SQIVND (reference sequence).

This sequence originates from a man younger than 35 with active or convalescent COVID-19. What was sequenced was peripheral blood. The gene calls are TRBV19 and TRBJ2-1; 9 nucleotides agree with TRBD2. As DNA, the CDR3 is TGTGCCAGTAGTATCCTAGCGGGGCCTACCAATGAGCAGTTCTTC. Protein sequence: CASSILAGPTNEQFF.